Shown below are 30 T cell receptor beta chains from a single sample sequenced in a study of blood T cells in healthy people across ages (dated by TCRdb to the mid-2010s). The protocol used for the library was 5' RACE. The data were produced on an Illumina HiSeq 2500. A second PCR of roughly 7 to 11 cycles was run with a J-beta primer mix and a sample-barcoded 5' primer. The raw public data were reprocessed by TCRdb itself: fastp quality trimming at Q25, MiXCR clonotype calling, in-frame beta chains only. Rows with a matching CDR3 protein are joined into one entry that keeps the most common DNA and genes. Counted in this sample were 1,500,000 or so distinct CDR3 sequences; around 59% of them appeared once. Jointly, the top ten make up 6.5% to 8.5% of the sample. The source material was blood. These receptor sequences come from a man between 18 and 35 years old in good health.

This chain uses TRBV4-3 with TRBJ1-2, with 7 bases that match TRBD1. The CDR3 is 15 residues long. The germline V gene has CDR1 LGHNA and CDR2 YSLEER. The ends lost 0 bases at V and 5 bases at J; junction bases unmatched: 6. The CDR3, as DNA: TGCGCCAGCAGCCAAGATCGACAGGGAGTTTATGGCTACACCTTC. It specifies CASSQDRQGVYGYTF.

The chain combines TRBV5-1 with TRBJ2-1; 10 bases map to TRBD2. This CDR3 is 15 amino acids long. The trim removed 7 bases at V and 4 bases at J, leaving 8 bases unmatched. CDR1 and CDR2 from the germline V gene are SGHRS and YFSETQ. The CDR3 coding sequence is TGCGCCAGCCAGGGGGTTAGCGGGGGGTACAATGAGCAGTTCTTC. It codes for CASQGVSGGYNEQFF. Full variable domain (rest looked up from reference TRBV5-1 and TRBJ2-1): KAGVTQTPRYLIKTRGQQVTLSCSPISGHRSVSWYQQTPGQGLQFLFEYFSETQRNKGNFPGRFSGRQFSNSRSEMNVSTLELGDSALYLCASQGVSGGYNEQFFGPGTRLTVL.

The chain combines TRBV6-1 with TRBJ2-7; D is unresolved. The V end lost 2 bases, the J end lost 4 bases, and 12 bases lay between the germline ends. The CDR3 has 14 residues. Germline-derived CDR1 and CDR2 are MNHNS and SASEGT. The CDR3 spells CASSEMGFGYEQYF. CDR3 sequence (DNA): TGTGCCAGCAGTGAAATGGGGTTTGGATACGAGCAGTACTTC.

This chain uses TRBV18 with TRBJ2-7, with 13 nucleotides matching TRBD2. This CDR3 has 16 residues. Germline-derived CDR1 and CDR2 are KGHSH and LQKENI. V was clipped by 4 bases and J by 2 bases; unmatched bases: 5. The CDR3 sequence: CASSQGLAGDTYEQYF. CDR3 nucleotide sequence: TGTGCCAGCTCACAAGGACTAGCGGGAGACACCTACGAGCAGTACTTC.

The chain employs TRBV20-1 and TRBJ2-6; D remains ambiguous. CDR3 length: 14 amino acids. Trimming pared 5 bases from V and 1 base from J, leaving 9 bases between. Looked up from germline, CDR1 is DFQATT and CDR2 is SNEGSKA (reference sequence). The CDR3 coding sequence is TGCAGTGCTGGAATCGGATCTGGGGCCAACGTCCTGACTTTC. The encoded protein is CSAGIGSGANVLTF.

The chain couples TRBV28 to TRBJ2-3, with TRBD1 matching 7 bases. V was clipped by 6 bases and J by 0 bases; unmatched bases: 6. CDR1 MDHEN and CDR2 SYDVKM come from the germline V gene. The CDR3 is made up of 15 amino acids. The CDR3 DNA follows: TGTGCCAGCAGGCCACAGGGGATGAGCACAGATACGCAGTATTTT. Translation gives CASRPQGMSTDTQYF. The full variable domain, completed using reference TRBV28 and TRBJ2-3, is DVKVTQSSRYLVKRTGEKVFLECVQDMDHENMFWYRQDPGLGLRLIYFSYDVKMKEKGDIPEGYSVSREKKERFSLILESASTNQTSMYLCASRPQGMSTDTQYFGPGTRLTVL.

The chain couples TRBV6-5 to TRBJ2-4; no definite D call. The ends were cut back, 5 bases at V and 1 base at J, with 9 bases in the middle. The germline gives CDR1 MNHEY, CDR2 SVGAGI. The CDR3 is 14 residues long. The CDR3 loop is CASSPDSAKNIQYF. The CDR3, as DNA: TGTGCCAGCAGTCCAGATTCGGCCAAAAACATTCAGTACTTC.

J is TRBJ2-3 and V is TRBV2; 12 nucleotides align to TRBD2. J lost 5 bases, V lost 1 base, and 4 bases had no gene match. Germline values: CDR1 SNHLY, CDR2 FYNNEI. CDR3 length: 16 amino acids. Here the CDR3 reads CASSEDLAGGRDTQYF. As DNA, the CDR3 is TGTGCCAGCAGTGAAGATCTAGCGGGGGGGCGAGATACGCAGTATTTT.

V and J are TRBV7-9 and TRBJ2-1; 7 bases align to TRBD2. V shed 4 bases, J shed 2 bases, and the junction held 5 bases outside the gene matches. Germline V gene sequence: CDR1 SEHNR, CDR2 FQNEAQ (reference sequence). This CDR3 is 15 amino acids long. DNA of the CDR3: TGTGCCAGCAGCTGGACTAGGAATCCCTACAATGAGCAGTTCTTC. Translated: CASSWTRNPYNEQFF.

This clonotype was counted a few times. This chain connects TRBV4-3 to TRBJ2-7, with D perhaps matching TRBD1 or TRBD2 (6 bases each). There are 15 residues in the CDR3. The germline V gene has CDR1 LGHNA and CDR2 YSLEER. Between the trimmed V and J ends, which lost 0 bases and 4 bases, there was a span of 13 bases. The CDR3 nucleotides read TGCGCCAGCAGCCAAGACCAGAGGGGGGTTTACGAGCAGTACTTC. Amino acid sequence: CASSQDQRGVYEQYF.

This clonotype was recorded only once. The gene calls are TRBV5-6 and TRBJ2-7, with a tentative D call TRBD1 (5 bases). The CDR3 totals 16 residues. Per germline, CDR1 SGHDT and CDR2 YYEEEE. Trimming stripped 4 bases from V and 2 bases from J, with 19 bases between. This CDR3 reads CASSTLTEMVPYEQYF. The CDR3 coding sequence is TGTGCCAGCAGCACCCTGACAGAAATGGTTCCCTACGAGCAGTACTTC.

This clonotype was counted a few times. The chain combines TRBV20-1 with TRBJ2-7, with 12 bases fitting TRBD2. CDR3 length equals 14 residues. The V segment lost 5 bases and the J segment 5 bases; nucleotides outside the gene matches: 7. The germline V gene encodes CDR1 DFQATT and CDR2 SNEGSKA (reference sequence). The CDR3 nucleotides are TGCAGTGCTTTTACTAGCGGGAGGCCTCACGAGCAGTACTTC. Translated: CSAFTSGRPHEQYF.

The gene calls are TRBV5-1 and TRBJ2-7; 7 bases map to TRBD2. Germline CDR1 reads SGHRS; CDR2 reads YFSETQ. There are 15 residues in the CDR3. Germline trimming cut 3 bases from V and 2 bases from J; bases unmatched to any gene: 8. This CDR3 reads CASSSWGGGTYEQYF. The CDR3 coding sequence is TGCGCCAGCAGCTCTTGGGGGGGAGGGACCTACGAGCAGTACTTC.

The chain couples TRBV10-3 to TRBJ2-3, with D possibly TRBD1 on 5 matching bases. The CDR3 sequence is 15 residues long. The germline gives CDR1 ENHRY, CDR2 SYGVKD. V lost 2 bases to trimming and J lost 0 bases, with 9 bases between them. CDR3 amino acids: CAISERTGSTDTQYF. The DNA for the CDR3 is TGTGCCATCAGTGAGCGAACAGGTAGCACAGATACGCAGTATTTT.

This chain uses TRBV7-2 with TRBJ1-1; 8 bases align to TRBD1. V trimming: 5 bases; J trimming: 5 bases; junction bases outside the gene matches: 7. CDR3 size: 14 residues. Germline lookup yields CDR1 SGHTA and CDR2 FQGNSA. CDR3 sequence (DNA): TGTGCCAGCAGCCAAACAGGGGGGGCTACTGAAGCTTTCTTT. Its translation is CASSQTGGATEAFF.

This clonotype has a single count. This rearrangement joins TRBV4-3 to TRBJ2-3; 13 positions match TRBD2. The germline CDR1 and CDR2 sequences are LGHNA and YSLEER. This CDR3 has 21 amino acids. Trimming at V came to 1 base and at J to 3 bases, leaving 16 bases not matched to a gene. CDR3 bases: TGCGCCAGCAGCCAAGCTCTGCGCGGGTTCGGGACTAGCGGGGAGACAGATACGCAGTATTTT. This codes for CASSQALRGFGTSGETDTQYF.

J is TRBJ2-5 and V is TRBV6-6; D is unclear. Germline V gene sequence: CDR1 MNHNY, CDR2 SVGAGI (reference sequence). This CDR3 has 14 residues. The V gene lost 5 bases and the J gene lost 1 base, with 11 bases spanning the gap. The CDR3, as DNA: TGTGCCAGCAGTGACGAAAGGATCCAAGAGACCCAGTACTTC. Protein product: CASSDERIQETQYF.

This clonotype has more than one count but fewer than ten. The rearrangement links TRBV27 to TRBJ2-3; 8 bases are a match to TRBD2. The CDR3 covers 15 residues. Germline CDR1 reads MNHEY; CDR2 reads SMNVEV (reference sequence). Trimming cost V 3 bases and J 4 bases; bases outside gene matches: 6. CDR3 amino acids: CASSFSGGSADTQYF. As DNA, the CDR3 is TGTGCCAGCAGTTTCAGCGGGGGTTCCGCAGATACGCAGTATTTT.

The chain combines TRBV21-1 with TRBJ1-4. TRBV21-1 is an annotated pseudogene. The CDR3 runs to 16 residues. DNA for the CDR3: TGTGCCAGCAGCAAACTTGGACGGAACGTTAATGAAAAACTGTTTTTT. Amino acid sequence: CASSKLGRNVNEKLFF.

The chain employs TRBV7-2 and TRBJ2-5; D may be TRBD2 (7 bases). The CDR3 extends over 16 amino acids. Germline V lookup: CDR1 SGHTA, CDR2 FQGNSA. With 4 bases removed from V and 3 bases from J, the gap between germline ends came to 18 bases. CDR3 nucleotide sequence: TGTGCCAGCAGCTCGGGTAGGGGGGGCGGAAAAGAGACCCAGTACTTC. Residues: CASSSGRGGGKETQYF.

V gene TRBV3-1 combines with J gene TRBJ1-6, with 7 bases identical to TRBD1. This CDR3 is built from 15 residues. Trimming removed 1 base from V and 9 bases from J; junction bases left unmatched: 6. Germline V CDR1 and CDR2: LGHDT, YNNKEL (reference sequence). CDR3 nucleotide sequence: TGTGCCAGCAGCCAAGGACAGGGTTCTGGTTCACCCCTCCACTTT. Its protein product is CASSQGQGSGSPLHF.

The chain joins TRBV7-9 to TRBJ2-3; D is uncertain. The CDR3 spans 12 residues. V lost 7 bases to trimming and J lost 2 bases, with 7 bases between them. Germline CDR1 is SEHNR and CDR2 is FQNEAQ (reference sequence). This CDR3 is CASTKVTDTQYF. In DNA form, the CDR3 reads TGTGCCAGCACCAAGGTCACAGATACGCAGTATTTT.

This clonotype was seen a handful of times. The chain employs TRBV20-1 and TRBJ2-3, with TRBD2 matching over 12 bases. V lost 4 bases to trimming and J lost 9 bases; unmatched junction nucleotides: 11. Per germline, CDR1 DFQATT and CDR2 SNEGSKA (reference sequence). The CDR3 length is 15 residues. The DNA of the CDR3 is TGCAGTGCTACATCTTGGACTAGCGGGAAGCGCACGCAGTATTTT. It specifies CSATSWTSGKRTQYF.

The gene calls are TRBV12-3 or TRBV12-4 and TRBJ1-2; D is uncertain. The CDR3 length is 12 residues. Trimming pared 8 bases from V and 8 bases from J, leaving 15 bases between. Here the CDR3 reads CASGGPVWGYTF. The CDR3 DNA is TGTGCCAGCGGCGGACCGGTTTGGGGCTACACCTTC.

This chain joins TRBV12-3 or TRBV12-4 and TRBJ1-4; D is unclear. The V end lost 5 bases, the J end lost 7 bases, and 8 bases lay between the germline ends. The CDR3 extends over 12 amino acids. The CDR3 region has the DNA TGTGCCAGCAGTCAGCACCGTGAAAAACTGTTTTTT. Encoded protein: CASSQHREKLFF.

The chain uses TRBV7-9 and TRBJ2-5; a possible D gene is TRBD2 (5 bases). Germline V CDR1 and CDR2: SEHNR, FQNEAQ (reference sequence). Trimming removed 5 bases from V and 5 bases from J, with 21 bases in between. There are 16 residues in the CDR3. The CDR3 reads CASSHGENRRGETQYF. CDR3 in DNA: TGTGCCAGCAGCCACGGGGAGAACAGACGCGGGGAGACCCAGTACTTC.

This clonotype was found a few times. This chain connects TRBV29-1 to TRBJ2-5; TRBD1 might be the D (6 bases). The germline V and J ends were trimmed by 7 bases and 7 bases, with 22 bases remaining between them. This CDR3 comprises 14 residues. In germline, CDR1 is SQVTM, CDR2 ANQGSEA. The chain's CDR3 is CSARGKGPFWTQYF. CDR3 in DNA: TGCAGCGCGAGGGGGAAAGGGCCGTTCTGGACCCAGTACTTC. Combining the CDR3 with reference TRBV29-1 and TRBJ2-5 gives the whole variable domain SAVISQKPSRDICQRGTSLTIQCQVDSQVTMMFWYRQQPGQSLTLIATANQGSEATYESGFVIDKFPISRPNLTFSTLTVSNMSPEDSSIYLCSARGKGPFWTQYFGPGTRLLVL.

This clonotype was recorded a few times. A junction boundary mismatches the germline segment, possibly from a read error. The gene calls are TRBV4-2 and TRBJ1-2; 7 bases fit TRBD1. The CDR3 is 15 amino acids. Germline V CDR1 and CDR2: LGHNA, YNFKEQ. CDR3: CASSQDNGRGEGYTF. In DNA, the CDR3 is TGTGCCAGCAGTCAAGATAACGGCAGGGGGGAAGGCTACACCTTC.

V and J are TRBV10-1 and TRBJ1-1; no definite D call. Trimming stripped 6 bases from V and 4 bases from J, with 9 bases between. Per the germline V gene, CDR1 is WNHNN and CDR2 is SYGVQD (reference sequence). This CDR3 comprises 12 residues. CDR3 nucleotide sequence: TGCGCCAGCAGAGATCACGGCACTGAAGCTTTCTTT. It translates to CASRDHGTEAFF.

In DNA form, the CDR3 reads TGCAGTGCTAGAGACCCGGGGCGGGAGGGCACAGATACGCAGTATTTT. Residues: CSARDPGREGTDTQYF. The V and J genes are TRBV20-1 and TRBJ2-3; 8 bases are a match to TRBD2. Germline V gene lookup returns CDR1 DFQATT and CDR2 SNEGSKA (reference sequence). The V segment lost 0 bases and the J segment 1 base; nucleotides outside the gene matches: 6. The CDR3 length is 16 residues.